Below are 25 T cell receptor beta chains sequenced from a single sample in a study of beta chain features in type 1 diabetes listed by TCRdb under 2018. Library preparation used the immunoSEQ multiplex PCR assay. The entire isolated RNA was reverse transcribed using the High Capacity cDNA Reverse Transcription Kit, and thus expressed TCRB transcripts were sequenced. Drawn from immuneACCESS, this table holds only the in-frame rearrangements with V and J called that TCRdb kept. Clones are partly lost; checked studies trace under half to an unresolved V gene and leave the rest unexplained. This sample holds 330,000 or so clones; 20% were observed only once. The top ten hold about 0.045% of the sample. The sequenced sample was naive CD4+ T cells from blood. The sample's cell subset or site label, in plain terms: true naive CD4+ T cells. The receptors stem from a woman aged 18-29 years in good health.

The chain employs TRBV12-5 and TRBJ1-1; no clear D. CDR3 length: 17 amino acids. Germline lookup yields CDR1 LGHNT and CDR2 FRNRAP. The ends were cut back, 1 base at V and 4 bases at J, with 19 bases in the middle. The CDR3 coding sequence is TGTGCTAGTGGTTTGGGTGCGAATTCGCCGTCTGGCACTGAAGCTTTCTTT. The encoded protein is CASGLGANSPSGTEAFF.

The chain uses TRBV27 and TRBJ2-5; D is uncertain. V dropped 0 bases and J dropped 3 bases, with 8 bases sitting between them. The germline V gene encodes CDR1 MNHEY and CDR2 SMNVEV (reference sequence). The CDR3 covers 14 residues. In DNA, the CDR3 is TGTGCCAGCAGTTTATCTGGGCAGGAAGAGACCCAGTACTTC. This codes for CASSLSGQEETQYF.

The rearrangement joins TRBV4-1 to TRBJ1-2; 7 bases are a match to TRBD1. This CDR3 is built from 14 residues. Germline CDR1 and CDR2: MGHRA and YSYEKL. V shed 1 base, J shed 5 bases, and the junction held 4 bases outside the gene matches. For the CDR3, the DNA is TGCGCCAGCAGCCAAGTGGACAGGTTTTATGGCTACACCTTC. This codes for CASSQVDRFYGYTF.

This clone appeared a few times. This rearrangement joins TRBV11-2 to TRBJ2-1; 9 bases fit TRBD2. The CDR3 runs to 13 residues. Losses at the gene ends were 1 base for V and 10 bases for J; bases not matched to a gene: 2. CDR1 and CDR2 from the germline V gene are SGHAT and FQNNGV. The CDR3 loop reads CASSLVLAGEQFF. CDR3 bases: TGTGCCAGCAGCTTAGTCCTAGCGGGAGAGCAGTTCTTC.

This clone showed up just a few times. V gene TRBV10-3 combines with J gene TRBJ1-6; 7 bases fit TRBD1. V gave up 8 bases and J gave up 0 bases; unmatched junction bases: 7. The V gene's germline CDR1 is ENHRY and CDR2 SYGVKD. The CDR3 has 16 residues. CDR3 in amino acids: CAIRQGSGSYNSPLHF. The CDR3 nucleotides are TGTGCCATCCGACAGGGCAGTGGCTCCTATAATTCACCCCTCCACTTT.

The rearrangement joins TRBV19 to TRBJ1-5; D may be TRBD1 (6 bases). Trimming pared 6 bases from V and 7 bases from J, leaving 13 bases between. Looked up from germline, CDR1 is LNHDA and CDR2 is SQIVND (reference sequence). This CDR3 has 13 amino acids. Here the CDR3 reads CASSPRGMQPQHF. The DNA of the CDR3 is TGTGCCAGTAGCCCAAGGGGGATGCAGCCCCAGCATTTT.

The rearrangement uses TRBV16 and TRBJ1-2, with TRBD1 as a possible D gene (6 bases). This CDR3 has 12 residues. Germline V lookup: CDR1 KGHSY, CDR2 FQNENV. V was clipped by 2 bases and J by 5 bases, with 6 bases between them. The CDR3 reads CASSQDRYGYTF. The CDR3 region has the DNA TGTGCCAGCAGCCAAGACAGGTATGGCTACACCTTC.

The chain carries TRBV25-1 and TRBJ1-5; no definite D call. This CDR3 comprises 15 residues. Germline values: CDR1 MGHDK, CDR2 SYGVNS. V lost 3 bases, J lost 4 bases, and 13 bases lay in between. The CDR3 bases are TGTGCCAGCAGTGAGGGAGGACGGTTAAATCAGCCCCAGCATTTT. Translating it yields CASSEGGRLNQPQHF.

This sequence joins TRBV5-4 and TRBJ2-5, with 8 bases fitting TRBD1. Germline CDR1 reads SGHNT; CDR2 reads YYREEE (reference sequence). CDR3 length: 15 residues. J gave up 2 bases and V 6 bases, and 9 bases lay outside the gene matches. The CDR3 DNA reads TGTGCCAGCACCCAAACAGGGGGGTTTCAAGAGACCCAGTACTTC. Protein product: CASTQTGGFQETQYF. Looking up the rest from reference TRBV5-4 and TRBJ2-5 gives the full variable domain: ETGVTQSPTHLIKTRGQQVTLRCSSQSGHNTVSWYQQALGQGPQFIFQYYREEENGRGNFPPRFSGLQFPNYSSELNVNALELDDSALYLCASTQTGGFQETQYFGPGTRLLVL.

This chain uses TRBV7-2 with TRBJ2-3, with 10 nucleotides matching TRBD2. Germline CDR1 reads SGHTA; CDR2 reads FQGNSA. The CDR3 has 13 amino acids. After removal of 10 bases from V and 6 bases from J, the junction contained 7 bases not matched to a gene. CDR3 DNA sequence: TGTGCCACCCGGAGCGGGGGGGCCGATACGCAGTATTTT. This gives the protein CATRSGGADTQYF. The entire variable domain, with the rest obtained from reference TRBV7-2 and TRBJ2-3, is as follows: GAGVSQSPSNKVTEKGKDVELRCDPISGHTALYWYRQSLGQGLEFLIYFQGNSAPDKSGLPSDRFSAERTGGSVSTLTIQRTQQEDSAVYLCATRSGGADTQYFGPGTRLTVL.

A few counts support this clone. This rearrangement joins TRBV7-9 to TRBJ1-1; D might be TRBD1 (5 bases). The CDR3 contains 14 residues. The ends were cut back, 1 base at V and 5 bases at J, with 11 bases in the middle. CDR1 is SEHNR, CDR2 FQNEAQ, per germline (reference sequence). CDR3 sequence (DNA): TGTGCCAGCAGCTTAGTGGGAGGGGAAACTGAAGCTTTCTTT. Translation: CASSLVGGETEAFF.

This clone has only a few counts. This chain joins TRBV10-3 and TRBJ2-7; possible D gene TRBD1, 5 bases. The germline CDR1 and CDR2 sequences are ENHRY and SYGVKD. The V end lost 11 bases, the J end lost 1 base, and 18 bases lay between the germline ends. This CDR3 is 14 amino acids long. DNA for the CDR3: TGTGCCTCCCTATCTAGTAGGGGTTCCTACGAGCAGTACTTC. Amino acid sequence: CASLSSRGSYEQYF.

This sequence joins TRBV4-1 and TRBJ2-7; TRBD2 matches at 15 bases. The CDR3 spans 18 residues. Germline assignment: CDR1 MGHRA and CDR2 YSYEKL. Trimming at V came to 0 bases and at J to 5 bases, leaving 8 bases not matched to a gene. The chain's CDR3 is CASSQDPGLAGGSNEQYF. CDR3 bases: TGCGCCAGCAGCCAAGATCCGGGACTAGCGGGAGGTTCCAACGAGCAGTACTTC.

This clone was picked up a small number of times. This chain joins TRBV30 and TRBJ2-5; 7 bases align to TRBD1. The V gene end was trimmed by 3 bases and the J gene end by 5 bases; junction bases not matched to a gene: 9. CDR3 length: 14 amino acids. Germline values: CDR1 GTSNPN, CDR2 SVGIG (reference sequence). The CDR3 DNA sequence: TGTGCCTGGAGCGCAAGGGGGCTGGTGGAGACCCAGTACTTC. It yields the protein CAWSARGLVETQYF.

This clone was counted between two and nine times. The CDR3 sequence: CASSDRQTKNIQYF. The CDR3 nucleotides are TGTGCCAGCAGTGATCGCCAGACCAAAAACATTCAGTACTTC. V is TRBV2 and J is TRBJ2-4; no definite D call. CDR1 and CDR2 (germline): SNHLY, FYNNEI. The CDR3 extends over 14 amino acids. V was trimmed by 3 bases and J by 2 bases, leaving 8 bases between them.

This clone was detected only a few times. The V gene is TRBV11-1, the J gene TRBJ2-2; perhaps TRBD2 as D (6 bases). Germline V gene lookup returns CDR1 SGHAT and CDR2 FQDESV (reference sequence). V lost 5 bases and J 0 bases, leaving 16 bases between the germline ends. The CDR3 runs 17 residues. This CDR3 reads CASSVLAISANTGELFF. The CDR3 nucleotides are TGTGCCAGCAGCGTGCTAGCGATAAGCGCGAACACCGGGGAGCTGTTTTTT. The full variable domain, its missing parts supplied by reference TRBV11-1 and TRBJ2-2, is EAEVAQSPRYKITEKSQAVAFWCDPISGHATLYWYRQILGQGPELLVQFQDESVVDDSQLPKDRFSAERLKGVDSTLKIQPAELGDSAMYLCASSVLAISANTGELFFGEGSRLTVL.

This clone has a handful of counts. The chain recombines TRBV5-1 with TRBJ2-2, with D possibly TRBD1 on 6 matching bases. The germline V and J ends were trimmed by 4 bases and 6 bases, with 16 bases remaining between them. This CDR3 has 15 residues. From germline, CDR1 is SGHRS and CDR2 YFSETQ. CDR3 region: CASSISGELAGELFF. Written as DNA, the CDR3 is TGCGCCAGCAGCATTTCAGGGGAGCTCGCCGGGGAGCTGTTTTTT. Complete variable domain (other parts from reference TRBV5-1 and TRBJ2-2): KAGVTQTPRYLIKTRGQQVTLSCSPISGHRSVSWYQQTPGQGLQFLFEYFSETQRNKGNFPGRFSGRQFSNSRSEMNVSTLELGDSALYLCASSISGELAGELFFGEGSRLTVL.

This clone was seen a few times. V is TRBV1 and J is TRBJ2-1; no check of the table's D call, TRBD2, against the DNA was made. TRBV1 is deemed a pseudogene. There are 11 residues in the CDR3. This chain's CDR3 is CTSSPFNEQFF. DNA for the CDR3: TGCACCAGCAGCCCCTTTAATGAGCAGTTCTTC.

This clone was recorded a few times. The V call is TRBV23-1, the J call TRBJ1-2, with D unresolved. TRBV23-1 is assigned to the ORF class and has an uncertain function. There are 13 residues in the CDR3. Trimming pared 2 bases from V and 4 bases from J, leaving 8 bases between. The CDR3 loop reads CASSQRESYGYTF. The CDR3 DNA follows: TGCGCCAGCAGTCAAAGGGAGAGCTATGGCTACACCTTC.

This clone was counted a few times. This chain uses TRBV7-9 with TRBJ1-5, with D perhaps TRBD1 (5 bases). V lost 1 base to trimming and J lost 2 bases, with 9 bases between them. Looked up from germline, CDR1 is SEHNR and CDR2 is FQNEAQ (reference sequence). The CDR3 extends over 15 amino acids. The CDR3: CASSLEGLGNQPQHF. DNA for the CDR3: TGTGCCAGCAGCTTAGAGGGGTTAGGCAATCAGCCCCAGCATTTT.

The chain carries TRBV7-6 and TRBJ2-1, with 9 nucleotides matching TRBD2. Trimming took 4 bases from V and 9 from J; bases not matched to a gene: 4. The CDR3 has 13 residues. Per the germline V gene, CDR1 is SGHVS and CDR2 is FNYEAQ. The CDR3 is CASSSSGTLEQFF. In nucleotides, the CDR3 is TGTGCCAGCAGCTCTAGCGGGACTCTTGAGCAGTTCTTC.

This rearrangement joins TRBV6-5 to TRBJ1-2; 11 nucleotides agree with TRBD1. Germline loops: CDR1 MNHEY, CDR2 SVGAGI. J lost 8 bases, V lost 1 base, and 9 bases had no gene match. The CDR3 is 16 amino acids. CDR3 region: CASSYFGTGGTRGYTF. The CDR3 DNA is TGTGCCAGCAGTTACTTCGGGACAGGGGGTACTCGGGGCTACACCTTC.

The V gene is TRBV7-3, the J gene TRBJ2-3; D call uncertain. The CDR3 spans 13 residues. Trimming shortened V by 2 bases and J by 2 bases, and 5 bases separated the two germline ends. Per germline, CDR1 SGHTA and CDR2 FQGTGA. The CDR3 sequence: CASSLRNTDTQYF. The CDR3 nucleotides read TGTGCCAGCAGCTTACGTAACACAGATACGCAGTATTTT.

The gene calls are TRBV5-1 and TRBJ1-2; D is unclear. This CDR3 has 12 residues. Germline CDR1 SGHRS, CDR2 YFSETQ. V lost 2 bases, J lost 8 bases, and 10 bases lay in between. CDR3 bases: TGCGCCAGCAGCTTCGATAGTTCCGGCTACACCTTC. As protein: CASSFDSSGYTF.

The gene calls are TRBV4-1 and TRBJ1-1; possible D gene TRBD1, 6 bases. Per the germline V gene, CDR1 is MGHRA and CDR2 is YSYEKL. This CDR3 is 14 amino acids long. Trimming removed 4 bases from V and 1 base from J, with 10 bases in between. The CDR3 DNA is TGCGCCAGCAGCCTAGGACAGTCGAACACTGAAGCTTTCTTT. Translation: CASSLGQSNTEAFF.